Listed below are T cell receptor beta chains from one sample, sequenced in a study of T cell responses to AZD1222 COVID-19 vaccine. Assay: immunoSEQ multiplex PCR; the TCRdb copy retains only in-frame clones and omits some. The sample has about 94,000 clones, around 85% seen once. The sequences come from peripheral blood, collected 28 days after the second AZD1222 dose. Receptor source: an adult who received the AZD1222 COVID-19 vaccine. CDR3s include the opening cysteine and the closing phenylalanine or tryptophan. D genes are given only for firm matches. Clone size appears in some rows only: once, few, many, or a class for an expanded clone.

CDR3: CASSAPVVLGGYEKLFF
DNA: TGTGCCAGCAGCGCCCCAGTTGTTTTGGGGGGTTATGAAAAACTGTTTTTT
V: TRBV7-9
J: TRBJ1-4
D: .
size: .

CDR3: CASRILAGDRGQYF
DNA: TGTGCCAGCAGAATACTAGCGGGGGACCGGGGGCAGTACTTC
V: TRBV27
J: TRBJ2-7
D: TRBD2
size: once

CDR3: CASSPKKPGDTDTQYF
DNA: TGCGCCAGCAGCCCCAAGAAACCGGGAGACACAGATACGCAGTATTTT
V: TRBV4-3
J: TRBJ2-3
D: .
size: .

CDR3: CASSPLENYGYTF
DNA: TGTGCCAGCTCACCCTTGGAAAACTATGGCTACACCTTC
V: TRBV18
J: TRBJ1-2
D: .
size: .

CDR3: CASSLLVRGTEAFF
DNA: TGTGCCAGCAGCTTATTAGTTAGGGGCACTGAAGCTTTCTTT
V: TRBV11-2
J: TRBJ1-1
D: .
size: .

CDR3: CASSKDTYTSYEQYF
DNA: TGTGCCAGCAGCAAGGACACCTACACCTCCTACGAGCAGTACTTC
V: TRBV21-1
J: TRBJ2-7
D: .
size: .

CDR3: CASSVGTGGVFAEAFF
DNA: TGTGCCAGCAGCGTCGGGACAGGGGGTGTTTTCGCTGAAGCTTTCTTT
V: TRBV11-2
J: TRBJ1-1
D: TRBD1
size: .

CDR3: CASGWEATDTQYF
DNA: TGTGCCAGTGGGTGGGAGGCCACAGATACGCAGTATTTT
V: TRBV11-2
J: TRBJ2-3
D: .
size: once

CDR3: CASPPLAGVYEQYF
DNA: TGTGCCAGCCCCCCCCTAGCGGGAGTTTACGAGCAGTACTTC
V: TRBV27
J: TRBJ2-7
D: TRBD2
size: .

CDR3: CASSRIVLEQFF
DNA: TGTGCCAGCAGCCGAATAGTACTTGAGCAGTTCTTC
V: TRBV11-2
J: TRBJ2-1
D: .
size: .

CDR3: CASSQKKETQYF
DNA: TGTGCCAGCTCGCAGAAGAAAGAGACCCAGTACTTC
V: TRBV18
J: TRBJ2-5
D: .
size: .

CDR3: CASSPRPNNEQFF
DNA: TGTGCCAGCAGCCCGCGGCCTAACAATGAGCAGTTCTTC
V: TRBV7-3
J: TRBJ2-1
D: .
size: once

CDR3: CASSLTRYRGLNIQYF
DNA: TGTGCCAGCAGTTTAACCCGATACAGGGGCCTCAACATTCAGTACTTC
V: TRBV28
J: TRBJ2-4
D: TRBD1
size: once

CDR3: CASSVNGQSYEQYF
DNA: TGTGCCAGCAGTGTTAACGGGCAGTCCTACGAGCAGTACTTC
V: TRBV25-1
J: TRBJ2-7
D: .
size: .

CDR3: CASSQDRLAGGPPYEQYF
DNA: TGTGCCAGCAGCCAAGATCGTCTAGCGGGAGGGCCCCCCTACGAGCAGTACTTC
V: TRBV3-1/TRBV3-2
J: TRBJ2-7
D: TRBD2
size: .

CDR3: CASSQGGSSLSQFF
DNA: TGTGCCAGCAGCCAAGGAGGCTCATCTTTATCGCAGTTCTTC
V: TRBV3-1/TRBV3-2
J: TRBJ2-1
D: .
size: .

CDR3: CASSQREVSYNEQFF
DNA: TGCGCCAGCAGCCAGCGGGAGGTGTCCTACAATGAGCAGTTCTTC
V: TRBV4-3
J: TRBJ2-1
D: TRBD2
size: .

CDR3: CASSFGTADYEQYF
DNA: TGTGCCAGCAGTTTTGGGACAGCGGACTACGAGCAGTACTTC
V: TRBV28
J: TRBJ2-7
D: TRBD1
size: once

CDR3: CASSFGYEQFF
DNA: TGTGCCAGCAGCTTCGGCTATGAGCAGTTCTTC
V: TRBV3-1/TRBV3-2
J: TRBJ2-1
D: .
size: .

CDR3: CASSAGTGVVSPLHF
DNA: TGTGCCAGCAGCGCCGGGACAGGGGTTGTCTCACCCCTCCACTTT
V: TRBV2
J: TRBJ1-6
D: TRBD1
size: .

CDR3: CASTGGSGEQYF
DNA: TGTGCCAGTACTGGGGGTTCGGGCGAGCAGTACTTC
V: TRBV19
J: TRBJ2-7
D: .
size: .

CDR3: CASSRGREIGQGYTF
DNA: TGTGCCAGCAGCCGTGGCAGGGAGATCGGCCAGGGCTACACCTTC
V: TRBV6-5
J: TRBJ1-2
D: .
size: .